Described below is a single TCR beta chain sequence and its context. This entry is derived from a study of blood T cell repertoires in COVID-19. Study context: Spain, Italy and the United States supplied samples that represented acute and convalescent COVID-19. PBMCs, B-cell-depleted T cells, or T cells were the source of the cDNA or gDNA that made up the material.

In the study's own analysis: Amplified reference gene primers provided the basis for estimating nucleated cell counts. Profiled with immunoSEQ multiplex PCR; TCRdb holds only in-frame clones, not every one. V, J and clone size are those of that table, while D and trimming were read from the DNA. The repertoire has 100,000 to 150,000 clones, about 80% of them found once; the top ten carry about 40%. This receptor was identified in a man aged 35-49 years with active or convalescent COVID-19. The source material was peripheral blood.

In nucleotides, the CDR3 is TGTGCCAGCGTCCCCCTAAATGAAAAACTGTTTTTT. Translation gives CASVPLNEKLFF. This chain connects TRBV2 to TRBJ1-4; D gene ambiguous. The CDR3 sequence is 12 residues long. V lost 8 bases and J 5 bases, leaving 9 bases between the germline ends. Germline CDR1 reads SNHLY; CDR2 reads FYNNEI.